This T cell receptor (beta chain) was recorded in a study of T-cell reconstitution after alpha-beta-depleted transplantation in children (dated by TCRdb to 2016 to 2017). For the study in its entirety: Using TCR repertoire profiling, the study followed T-cell immune reconstitution in a quantitative way in children after TCRalphabeta/CD19-depleted allogeneic hematopoietic cell transplantation. The paper's findings and limits, for the study overall: The apparently early recovery of alphabetaT-cell counts about two months after transplant reportedly depended on only several hundred rapidly expanded clones that came from non-depleted graft cells. Over the following months the frequencies of hyperexpanded clones went down, and after one year T-cell counts and TCRbeta diversity were mostly credited to newly produced T cells. In some patients, the high TCRbeta diversity seen at day 60 was put down to recipient T cells and intrathymic progenitors that had survived conditioning.

This clonotype was observed a handful of times. Its antigen is currently not known. One base away there is no much larger clone; base qualities are not given. Libraries were made using PCR. This sample was sequenced with an Illumina HiSeq 2500. Molecular barcoding was employed in the preparation of TCR libraries, with unique molecular identifiers being used to normalize TCRbeta repertoire quantification. The raw public reads went through TCRdb reprocessing: fastp at Q25, MiXCR clone calling, in-frame beta chains kept. When rows share a CDR3 protein, they turn into one entry using the most common DNA and genes. The sample table records fewer than 150,000 distinct CDR3 sequences; more than 20% of these occur just once. The ten largest clones add up to 10% of the sample. The CDR3 covers 13 residues, taking in both the cysteine and the phenylalanine. Only CDR3 DNA remains: 39 bases, in frame from the first base. Trimming takes 4 bases off V and 5 bases off J; junction bases not matched to a gene: 3. According to the germline V gene, CDR1 reads SGHTA and CDR2 reads FQGNSA.

The treatment or condition tag for this specimen amounts to: allogeneic hematopoietic cell transplantation with graft depleted of TCRalphabeta T cells and CD19 B cells. The children who served as transplant recipients had been given grafts of TCRalphabeta/CD19-depleted allogeneic hematopoietic cells. This chain is built from TRBV7-2 and TRBJ2-5, with 8 bases matching TRBD2. The material was PBMCs, mostly from graft donor cells, obtained 180 days after TCRalphabeta/CD19-depleted stem cell transplant. The receptor was isolated from a male patient between 2 and 9 years old who had a stem cell transplant for chronic granulomatous disease, so the T cells may come from the graft donor. This receptor has the CDR3 CASSWGLGETQYF. The DNA is TGTGCCAGCAGCTGGGGACTAGGGGAGACCCAGTACTTC.